The sequence of this T cell receptor beta chain was determined in a study of cytomegalovirus exposure and HLA in healthy donors. The PCR employed 60 Vbeta primers together with 13 Jbeta primers. Data came from immunoSEQ multiplex PCR; TCRdb stores just in-frame clones and leaves some out. The table shows under 300,000 clones, with about 80% occurring only once. V was pared by 0 bases and J by 0 bases, with 9 bases between. The CDR3 consists of 16 residues. Germline V gives CDR1 LNHDA, CDR2 SQIVND (reference sequence). Sequenced sample: PBMCs. The sequence was collected from a woman aged 55-70 years in good health and CMV-seropositive. V gene TRBV19 combines with J gene TRBJ2-1, with D possibly TRBD1 on 5 matching bases. In DNA, the CDR3 is TGTGCCAGTAGTATAGATCTAAGGGGCTCCTACAATGAGCAGTTCTTC. Translation: CASSIDLRGSYNEQFF.